Listed below are T cell receptor beta chains from one sample, sequenced in a study of OX40 agonist ivuxolimab in advanced cancers. Profiling relied on immunoSEQ multiplex PCR, and the TCRdb table lists in-frame clones only, not all of them. The sample includes fewer than 95,000 clones, roughly 90% seen only once; the top ten take around 3.4%. Sequences were derived from CD4+ or CD8+ T cells sorted from blood, sampled in a trial of the OX40 agonist ivuxolimab. These receptors came from an adult with an advanced solid tumor such as melanoma, head and neck, liver or kidney cancer. Both conserved end residues are part of each CDR3. Each record gives: clone size, J gene, V gene, D gene, CDR3 DNA, CDR3 protein. The D gene is left open where the match is weak. Size is omitted from some rows. Given values are once, few, many or a class for expanded clones.

size: once
J: TRBJ2-3
V: TRBV7-8
D: TRBD2
DNA: TGTGCCAGCAGCTTACCGGCGGGAGGGGTAGATACGCAGTATTTT
CDR3: CASSLPAGGVDTQYF

size: NA
J: TRBJ2-1
V: TRBV2
D: TRBD2
DNA: TGTGCCAGCAGCGTCCCTAGCGGGCCATACAATGAGCAGTTCTTC
CDR3: CASSVPSGPYNEQFF

size: NA
J: TRBJ1-6
V: TRBV6-6
D: TRBD1
DNA: TGTGCCAGCAGTTACGGGACAGGGACTAATTCACCCCTCCACTTT
CDR3: CASSYGTGTNSPLHF

size: once
J: TRBJ2-3
V: TRBV6-1
D: TRBD1
DNA: TGTGCCAGCAGTTCTCCCGGGACAGGGGGAAAGGAGCAGTATTTT
CDR3: CASSSPGTGGKEQYF

size: NA
J: TRBJ1-2
V: TRBV29-1
D: NA
DNA: TGCAGCGTAATAGGGGGGGCTGGCTACACCTTC
CDR3: CSVIGGAGYTF

size: NA
J: TRBJ2-7
V: TRBV4-1
D: NA
DNA: TGCGCCAGCAGCCAAGAGGATGCCTACGAGCAGTACTTC
CDR3: CASSQEDAYEQYF

size: NA
J: TRBJ2-1
V: TRBV20-1
D: NA
DNA: TGCAGTGCTGGGGGGTATGAGCAGTTCTTC
CDR3: CSAGGYEQFF

size: NA
J: TRBJ1-2
V: TRBV6-5
D: NA
DNA: TGTGCCAGCAGTCAGAGTAGGGGGAACTATGGCTACACCTTC
CDR3: CASSQSRGNYGYTF

size: once
J: TRBJ2-5
V: TRBV9
D: NA
DNA: TGTGCCAGCTCCCGGGGTTTGGGATATCAAGAGACCCAGTACTTC
CDR3: CASSRGLGYQETQYF

size: once
J: TRBJ2-7
V: TRBV6-5
D: NA
DNA: TGTGCCAGCAGTTACTCGTTGGGCAGCTCCTACGAGCAGTACTTC
CDR3: CASSYSLGSSYEQYF

size: few
J: TRBJ1-6
V: TRBV25-1
D: NA
DNA: TGTGCCAGCAGTGGGGGATGGAATTCACCCCTCCACTTT
CDR3: CASSGGWNSPLHF

size: NA
J: TRBJ2-3
V: TRBV27
D: TRBD1
DNA: TGTGCCAGCAGTCCCTGGGACAGGGCGGTAGATACGCAGTATTTT
CDR3: CASSPWDRAVDTQYF

size: NA
J: TRBJ2-2
V: TRBV2
D: NA
DNA: TGTGCCAGCAGTGAAGGTCTGGGGACCGGGGAGCTGTTTTTT
CDR3: CASSEGLGTGELFF

size: NA
J: TRBJ2-1
V: TRBV10-3
D: TRBD2
DNA: TGTGCCATCATGGACCGCGGGAGAGGATACAATGAGCAGTTCTTC
CDR3: CAIMDRGRGYNEQFF

size: NA
J: TRBJ2-3
V: TRBV5-8
D: NA
DNA: TGTGCCAGCAGCTTTAGTCGGGGGGCTGATACGCAGTATTTT
CDR3: CASSFSRGADTQYF

size: once
J: TRBJ2-1
V: TRBV4-3
D: NA
DNA: TGCGCCAGCAGCCAGGGGGTAGCAGGGGGGGGGTACAATGAGCAGTTCTTC
CDR3: CASSQGVAGGGYNEQFF

size: NA
J: TRBJ2-1
V: TRBV7-3
D: NA
DNA: TGTGCCAGCAGCTTAACGCCCCAGGGGGGAGGGTACAATGAGCAGTTCTTC
CDR3: CASSLTPQGGGYNEQFF

size: NA
J: TRBJ2-7
V: TRBV2
D: NA
DNA: TGTGCCAGCAGTGAGGGCAGGGCCTCCTACGAGCAGTACTTC
CDR3: CASSEGRASYEQYF

size: few
J: TRBJ2-7
V: TRBV11-3
D: NA
DNA: TGTGCCAGCAGCTTCGGCGGCTCCTACGAGCAGTACTTC
CDR3: CASSFGGSYEQYF

size: NA
J: TRBJ2-5
V: TRBV11-2
D: NA
DNA: TGTGCCAGCAGCTCCTGGGAGTACGGAGAGACCCAGTACTTC
CDR3: CASSSWEYGETQYF

size: once
J: TRBJ1-1
V: TRBV2
D: TRBD1
DNA: TGTGCCAGCAGGGACAGGGGATTTGAGGCTTTCTTT
CDR3: CASRDRGFEAFF

size: NA
J: TRBJ2-3
V: TRBV19
D: NA
DNA: TGTGCCAGTAGTCAGGGAACGGATACGCAGTATTTT
CDR3: CASSQGTDTQYF

size: NA
J: TRBJ2-2
V: TRBV4-1
D: TRBD2
DNA: TGCGCCAGCAGCCAAGTGACTAGCGGGGGCACCGGGGAGCTGTTTTTT
CDR3: CASSQVTSGGTGELFF

size: NA
J: TRBJ1-2
V: TRBV5-8
D: TRBD1
DNA: TGTGCCAGCGACGAGACAGGGAGGTACTATGGCTACACCTTC
CDR3: CASDETGRYYGYTF

size: NA
J: TRBJ1-2
V: TRBV5-1
D: NA
DNA: TGCGCCAGCAGCTTGGGGGGGACGACCTTTCCCTATGGCTACACCTTC
CDR3: CASSLGGTTFPYGYTF

size: once
J: TRBJ1-4
V: TRBV27
D: NA
DNA: TGTGCCAGCAGTTTAATAGGGGCAAAGGGGCTCACCTATGAAAAACTGTTTTTT
CDR3: CASSLIGAKGLTYEKLFF

size: NA
J: TRBJ2-5
V: TRBV7-8
D: TRBD2
DNA: TGTGCCAGCAGCTCATTCGGGGGGAAAGGCTCCGAGACCCAGTACTTC
CDR3: CASSSFGGKGSETQYF

size: once
J: TRBJ2-1
V: TRBV6-5
D: NA
DNA: TGTGCCAGCAGTTACTTCGCCTTAAACAATGAGCAGTTCTTC
CDR3: CASSYFALNNEQFF

size: NA
J: TRBJ2-7
V: TRBV4-1
D: NA
DNA: TGCGCCAGCAGCCAAGGGACGGGTAGCTCCTACGAGCAGTACTTC
CDR3: CASSQGTGSSYEQYF

size: NA
J: TRBJ2-5
V: TRBV27
D: NA
DNA: TGTGCCAGCAGTTTATGGGCTCAAGAGACCCAGTACTTC
CDR3: CASSLWAQETQYF

size: NA
J: TRBJ2-1
V: TRBV6-4
D: TRBD2
DNA: TGTGCCAGCAGTGACCTCGGAACGGGGGGTGAGCAGTTCTTC
CDR3: CASSDLGTGGEQFF

size: NA
J: TRBJ2-3
V: TRBV5-1
D: TRBD1
DNA: TGCGCCGGACGTCCCGGGACAGGCACAGATACGCAGTATTTT
CDR3: CAGRPGTGTDTQYF

size: NA
J: TRBJ1-5
V: TRBV7-2
D: NA
DNA: TGTGCCAGCAGCTTAGCGGGGGGGAGCAATCAGCCCCAGCATTTT
CDR3: CASSLAGGSNQPQHF

size: NA
J: TRBJ1-5
V: TRBV6-6
D: TRBD1
DNA: TGTGCCAGCAGTAAACAGGGGAATAGCAATCAGCCCCAGCATTTT
CDR3: CASSKQGNSNQPQHF

size: NA
J: TRBJ1-1
V: TRBV5-8
D: NA
DNA: TGTGCCAGCAGCTTTCCGAACACTGAAGCTTTCTTT
CDR3: CASSFPNTEAFF

size: NA
J: TRBJ2-1
V: TRBV13
D: NA
DNA: TGTGCCAGCAGCGGGGGCGGGAGAGGCTACAATGAGCAGTTCTTC
CDR3: CASSGGGRGYNEQFF